This T cell receptor (beta chain) was recorded in a study of response to subunit inactivated influenza vaccine. The trim removed 0 bases at V and 9 bases at J, leaving 11 bases unmatched. CDR3 length: 16 amino acids. Per germline, CDR1 LGHDT and CDR2 YNNKEL (reference sequence). TCRdb itself ran the RT-PCR reads through MiXCR, one entry per CDR3 protein. The data show under 200,000 distinct CDR3 sequences, 9.5% to 15% seen once. Comments on this clonotype: The antigen is not known.

General study points: There was a suggestion from the authors that each seasonal influenza vaccination recruits few new T cells.

This same sample was also taken into another study, of T cells expressing NK-cell markers. That work contributes: UMI-tagged 5'RACE template switching yielded the TCR beta cDNA. Each TCR beta repertoire originated in sorted T cells that were CD3+CD56+NKG2C+, CD3+CD56+NKG2C- or CD3+CD56-NKG2C+. HCMV specificity of the expanded NKG2C+ T cell clones was not established.

J is TRBJ2-1 and V is TRBV3-1; 7 bases align to TRBD2. The sequenced sample was CD8+ T cells sorted from PBMCs, obtained 11 to 12 days after vaccination. This clonotype was sampled from a man aged 50-60 years who received an inactivated influenza vaccine. This chain's CDR3 is CASSQDGLAREGEQFF. DNA for the CDR3: TGTGCCAGCAGCCAAGACGGGCTAGCCAGGGAGGGTGAGCAGTTCTTC.